Listed below are T cell receptor beta chains from one sample, sequenced in a study of blood T cell repertoires in COVID-19. Libraries were prepared by immunoSEQ multiplex PCR; TCRdb keeps only in-frame clonotypes and omits some of them. The table includes around 70,000 clones, 70% to 85% detected once. Sequencing was done on a sample of peripheral blood. These receptor sequences come from a man in his 60s with acute or convalescent COVID-19. Both conserved end residues are part of each CDR3. The order of the fields is V gene, clone size, J gene, D gene, CDR3 protein, CDR3 DNA. The D gene is left open where the match is weak. Rows may omit the clone size; those that give it use once, few, many or a size class.

TRBV5-1	few	TRBJ1-1	-	CASSLWDTNTEAFF	TGCGCCAGCAGCTTGTGGGACACGAACACTGAAGCTTTCTTT
TRBV5-1	few	TRBJ2-2	TRBD1	CASSYRTGIFGELFF	TGCGCCAGCAGCTATAGGACAGGGATCTTCGGGGAGCTGTTTTTT
TRBV30	-	TRBJ1-5	TRBD1	CAWSDTGTGRQPQHF	TGTGCCTGGTCGGACACTGGGACAGGGAGGCAGCCCCAGCATTTT
TRBV6-5	-	TRBJ1-3	-	CASSYGVGAGENTIYF	TGTGCCAGCAGTTACGGGGTCGGGGCGGGAGAAAACACCATATATTTT
TRBV27	-	TRBJ2-7	-	CASSLTSGYEQYF	TGTGCCAGCAGTTTAACAAGCGGGTACGAGCAGTACTTC
TRBV5-1	-	TRBJ2-7	-	CASSLDAHEGSYEQYF	TGCGCCAGCAGCTTGGACGCGCACGAGGGCTCCTACGAGCAGTACTTC
TRBV19	-	TRBJ2-7	-	CASSIRGGIPYEQYF	TGTGCCAGTAGTATTCGGGGTGGGATCCCCTACGAGCAGTACTTC
TRBV9	-	TRBJ2-5	-	CASSVGGRQETQYF	TGTGCCAGCAGCGTAGGCGGGCGGCAAGAGACCCAGTACTTC
TRBV4-3	-	TRBJ1-5	TRBD1	CASSQDSTGGRQPQHF	TGCGCCAGCAGCCAAGATTCGACAGGGGGCCGTCAGCCCCAGCATTTT
TRBV7-9	once	TRBJ2-3	-	CASSEDRRLTDTQYF	TGTGCCAGCAGCGAGGACAGAAGACTCACAGATACGCAGTATTTT
TRBV6-5	-	TRBJ1-1	-	CASSLTQVLTEAFF	TGTGCCAGCAGCCTGACCCAGGTTCTCACTGAAGCTTTCTTT
TRBV6-5	-	TRBJ1-5	-	CASSSRGNSNQPQHF	TGTGCCAGCAGCTCTCGGGGGAATAGCAATCAGCCCCAGCATTTT
TRBV9	few	TRBJ1-6	-	CASSVGQPNSPLHF	TGTGCCAGCAGCGTAGGACAGCCCAATTCACCCCTCCACTTT
TRBV7-2	once	TRBJ1-2	TRBD1	CASSRPGGAGEGYTF	TGTGCCAGCAGCAGGCCAGGGGGCGCGGGAGAGGGCTACACCTTC
TRBV19	once	TRBJ2-7	-	CASRVSAGSEQYF	TGTGCCAGTAGGGTTTCTGCCGGGAGCGAGCAGTACTTC
TRBV5-1	-	TRBJ1-2	TRBD1	CASSLPDTTGVHGYTF	TGCGCCAGCAGCTTGCCCGACACGACAGGGGTCCATGGCTACACCTTC
TRBV3-1/TRBV3-2	-	TRBJ2-5	TRBD2	CASSRGLAANQETQYF	TGTGCCAGCAGCCGAGGACTAGCGGCGAACCAAGAGACCCAGTACTTC
TRBV6-1	once	TRBJ2-7	-	CASSERVGSSYEQYF	TGTGCCAGCAGTGAAAGAGTAGGGAGCTCCTACGAGCAGTACTTC
TRBV4-3	-	TRBJ2-1	-	CASSPGGLNEQFF	TGCGCCAGCAGCCCAGGTGGGCTAAATGAGCAGTTCTTC
TRBV29-1	-	TRBJ1-1	-	CSVAELGGTFF	TGCAGCGTTGCGGAACTGGGAGGGACTTTCTTT
TRBV2	-	TRBJ2-5	TRBD2	CASTQRGSGETQYF	TGTGCCAGCACCCAGCGGGGGTCAGGGGAGACCCAGTACTTC
TRBV29-1	few	TRBJ1-2	-	CSVEGGIKGYGYTF	TGCAGCGTTGAAGGAGGTATTAAAGGCTATGGCTACACCTTC
TRBV11-3	-	TRBJ2-1	TRBD1	CASSAQGDRFSEQFF	TGTGCCAGCAGCGCACAGGGGGACCGCTTCAGTGAGCAGTTCTTC
TRBV29-1	-	TRBJ1-5	-	CAVSTADQPQHF	TGCGCGGTTTCGACGGCCGATCAGCCCCAGCATTTT
TRBV11-2	-	TRBJ2-2	-	CASSLVRGETGELFF	TGTGCCAGCAGCTTAGTTAGGGGTGAGACCGGGGAGCTGTTTTTT
TRBV12-3/TRBV12-4	-	TRBJ1-5	-	CASRGGANQPQHF	TGTGCCAGCAGGGGAGGGGCGAATCAGCCCCAGCATTTT
TRBV5-4	few	TRBJ1-2	TRBD1	CASSTRTGSYGYTF	TGTGCCAGCAGCACCCGGACAGGGAGCTATGGCTACACCTTC
TRBV12-3/TRBV12-4	-	TRBJ1-6	-	CASSMTGNSPLHF	TGTGCCAGCAGTATGACCGGGAATTCACCCCTCCACTTT
TRBV13	-	TRBJ2-3	-	CASSGLGTDTQYF	TGTGCCAGCTCAGGTTTGGGCACAGATACGCAGTATTTT
TRBV7-7	-	TRBJ1-1	-	CASSLDRETEAFF	TGTGCCAGCAGCTTAGACAGGGAGACTGAAGCTTTCTTT
TRBV5-4	-	TRBJ1-1	TRBD1	CASSPGQGNTEAFF	TGTGCCAGCAGCCCGGGACAGGGGAACACTGAAGCTTTCTTT
TRBV18	-	TRBJ2-2	TRBD1	CASSPPSGGNTGELFF	TGTGCCAGCTCACCACCGTCAGGGGGGAACACCGGGGAGCTGTTTTTT
TRBV7-2	-	TRBJ1-5	-	CASSLRGDQPQHF	TGTGCCAGCAGCTTAAGGGGTGATCAGCCCCAGCATTTT
TRBV6-2/TRBV6-3	-	TRBJ1-2	-	CASSYSVAPGYTF	TGTGCCAGCAGTTACAGCGTGGCCCCAGGCTACACCTTC
TRBV3-1/TRBV3-2	-	TRBJ2-7	-	CASSQGGPPYEQYF	TGTGCCAGCAGCCAAGGAGGTCCCCCCTACGAGCAGTACTTC
TRBV30	-	TRBJ1-2	-	CAWTEQGLGYGYTF	TGTGCCTGGACTGAACAGGGTCTCGGCTATGGCTACACCTTC
TRBV6-5	-	TRBJ1-6	-	CASRDSPYNSPLHF	TGTGCCAGCAGGGACAGCCCCTATAATTCACCCCTCCACTTT
TRBV6-5	-	TRBJ1-4	-	CASSHLQGEKLFF	TGTGCCAGCAGTCATCTGCAGGGAGAAAAACTGTTTTTT
TRBV5-1	-	TRBJ2-5	TRBD1	CASSLSRGRGETQYF	TGCGCCAGCAGCTTGTCTAGGGGGCGAGGAGAGACCCAGTACTTC
TRBV11-3	-	TRBJ2-3	TRBD2	CASSSYPGGSTDTQYF	TGTGCCAGCAGCTCATACCCGGGGGGTAGCACAGATACGCAGTATTTT
TRBV18	-	TRBJ2-5	TRBD1	CASSPQQGVAKTQYF	TGTGCCAGCTCACCTCAACAGGGGGTGGCGAAGACCCAGTACTTC
TRBV11-2	-	TRBJ2-3	TRBD2	CASSATGTRGTDTQYF	TGTGCCAGCAGCGCCACCGGGACTAGAGGCACAGATACGCAGTATTTT
TRBV5-1	-	TRBJ1-6	-	CASRDVQGFSPLHF	TGCGCCAGCAGAGACGTACAGGGATTTTCACCCCTCCACTTT
TRBV6-5	-	TRBJ1-1	TRBD1	CASRAGGQTEAFF	TGTGCCAGCAGAGCAGGGGGCCAGACTGAAGCTTTCTTT
TRBV19	once	TRBJ2-1	-	CASSKGLLRGIRHEQFF	TGTGCCAGTAGTAAGGGTCTACTGCGCGGGATAAGGCATGAGCAGTTCTTC
TRBV2	-	TRBJ1-2	TRBD1	CASSVDRVCTF	TGTGCCAGCAGCGTAGACAGGGTCTGCACCTTC
TRBV6-6	once	TRBJ2-7	-	CAIRGWESYEQYF	TGTGCCATTCGGGGGTGGGAATCCTACGAGCAGTACTTC
TRBV4-2	-	TRBJ1-2	-	CASSLLGAYYGYTF	TGTGCCAGCAGCCTCCTGGGAGCTTACTATGGCTACACCTTC
TRBV19	-	TRBJ2-1	-	CASRAQGLAGEQFF	TGTGCCAGTAGAGCGCAGGGGTTGGCTGGTGAGCAGTTCTTC
TRBV11-2	-	TRBJ1-6	TRBD1	CASSLAGTGGSPLHF	TGTGCCAGCAGCTTAGCGGGGACAGGGGGTTCACCCCTCCACTTT
TRBV4-3	-	TRBJ2-3	TRBD2	CASSQDYGGVSDTQYF	TGCGCCAGCAGCCAAGACTATGGGGGGGTCTCGGATACGCAGTATTTT
TRBV11-2	-	TRBJ1-3	TRBD1	CASSLVPTTGGERNTIYF	TGTGCCAGCAGCTTAGTTCCGACTACAGGGGGCGAGAGAAACACCATATATTTT
TRBV19	-	TRBJ1-4	-	CASSIGGVQAANEKLFF	TGTGCCAGTAGTATTGGCGGGGTCCAGGCGGCAAATGAAAAACTGTTTTTT